This TCR beta chain originates from a study of monozygotic twins with inflammatory bowel disease. Study-level results: Repertoire similarity was not found to differ between concordant and discordant twins, possibly from limited power. Patients with IBD had less TCRbeta diversity (inverse Simpson) than their healthy co-twins.

TCRdb reprocessed the 5' RACE reads; each CDR3 protein has one entry and no DNA is given. The sample totals 300,000 to 400,000 distinct CDR3 sequences. Germline values: CDR1 SGHVS, CDR2 FQNEAQ. The CDR3 has 16 residues. On this clonotype: As yet, its antigen is unknown.

The clonotype comes from a human donor with ulcerative colitis or Crohn's disease, or a healthy co-twin of an affected twin (not recorded which). The chain couples TRBV7-8 to TRBJ2-1; TCRdb proposes TRBD1, but this gene call is untestable without DNA. Sequenced material: blood. CDR3 region: CASSLEGTAIKNEQFF.